Shown below are 21 T cell receptor beta chains from a single sample sequenced in a study of control samples from healthy donors and cancer patients. Clones were read by immunoSEQ multiplex PCR, and TCRdb kept only the in-frame ones, dropping some. The sample has 150,000 to 200,000 clones, around 94% seen once. The specimen sequenced was PBMCs. The receptors come from a man aged 60-69 years with colorectal cancer.

The J gene is TRBJ2-3, the V gene TRBV27; tentative D call: TRBD2 (6 bases). In germline, CDR1 is MNHEY, CDR2 SMNVEV (reference sequence). V was shortened by 6 bases and J by 5 bases, with 9 bases between the two germline ends. CDR3 length: 12 residues. CDR3 region: CASRPGVDTQYF. The CDR3 DNA is TGTGCCAGCAGGCCGGGGGTAGATACGCAGTATTTT.

V and J are TRBV12-3 or TRBV12-4 and TRBJ1-1, with D hard to call. This CDR3 has 10 residues. Trimming pared 6 bases from V and 4 bases from J, leaving 3 bases between. CDR3 in amino acids: CASRSTEAFF. The CDR3 region has the DNA TGTGCCAGCAGGAGCACTGAAGCTTTCTTT.

The CDR3 loop is CASSTWTSGEGETQYF. In nucleotides, the CDR3 is TGTGCCAGCAGTACCTGGACTAGCGGGGAAGGGGAGACCCAGTACTTC. The rearrangement joins TRBV6-6 to TRBJ2-5; TRBD2 agrees at 12 bases. Germline loops: CDR1 MNHNY, CDR2 SVGAGI (reference sequence). The junction had 9 bases not matched to a gene; V was cut back by 5 bases and J by 5 bases. This CDR3 is 16 amino acids long.

This sequence joins TRBV12-3 or TRBV12-4 and TRBJ1-2, with no clear D. Trimming stripped 2 bases from V and 2 bases from J, with 3 bases between. The CDR3 totals 12 residues. The CDR3 DNA is TGTGCCAGCAGTTTACACAACTATGGCTACACCTTC. Its translation: CASSLHNYGYTF.

This chain connects TRBV6-6 to TRBJ1-2, with TRBD1 matching over 8 bases. Germline values: CDR1 MNHNY, CDR2 SVGAGI (reference sequence). The junction had 7 bases not matched to a gene; V was cut back by 6 bases and J by 4 bases. CDR3 length equals 14 residues. The CDR3 coding sequence is TGTGCCAGCAGGAGGGGACAGGCGATCTATGGCTACACCTTC. It translates to CASRRGQAIYGYTF.

The chain recombines TRBV6-2 or TRBV6-3 with TRBJ2-2, with D perhaps matching TRBD1 (5 bases). The ends were cut back, 5 bases at V and 4 bases at J, with 11 bases in the middle. Germline-derived CDR1 and CDR2 are MNHEY and SVGEGT. CDR3 length equals 14 residues. CDR3 sequence: CASSLRQITGELFF. CDR3 DNA: TGTGCCAGCAGTCTCCGACAGATCACCGGGGAGCTGTTTTTT.

The chain is built from TRBV18 and TRBJ1-1; possible D gene TRBD1, 6 bases. Germline V gives CDR1 KGHSH, CDR2 LQKENI. The V gene lost 5 bases and the J gene lost 3 bases, with 10 bases spanning the gap. The CDR3 is made up of 13 amino acids. The CDR3 loop is CASSNAGDTEAFF. In DNA, the CDR3 is TGTGCCAGCTCAAACGCAGGGGACACTGAAGCTTTCTTT.

The CDR3 DNA is TGTGCCACCGGGGGACCCAACGCAGATACGCAGTATTTT. It encodes CATGGPNADTQYF. The chain carries TRBV24-1 and TRBJ2-3; either TRBD1 or TRBD2 may fit D (5 bases each). Germline V lookup: CDR1 KGHDR, CDR2 SFDVKD. V lost 9 bases to trimming and J lost 4 bases, with 13 bases between them. The length of the CDR3 is 13 residues.

J is TRBJ2-5 and V is TRBV18; D is ambiguous. In germline, CDR1 is KGHSH, CDR2 LQKENI. This CDR3 is 15 amino acids long. V was pared by 2 bases and J by 5 bases, with 15 bases between. DNA for the CDR3: TGTGCCAGCTCACCATCCGCCGAAGGGCACGAGACCCAGTACTTC. Residues: CASSPSAEGHETQYF. Together with reference TRBV18 and TRBJ2-5, the CDR3 gives the full variable domain: NAGVMQNPRHLVRRRGQEARLRCSPMKGHSHVYWYRQLPEEGLKFMVYLQKENIIDESGMPKERFSAEFPKEGPSILRIQQVVRGDSAAYFCASSPSAEGHETQYFGPGTRLLVL.

The genes are TRBV19 and TRBJ1-5; tentatively, D is TRBD1 (5 bases). The CDR3 covers 17 residues. Looked up from germline, CDR1 is LNHDA and CDR2 is SQIVND (reference sequence). Trimming left V 7 bases short and J 4 bases short, with 23 bases between. The CDR3 reads CASTPRASGTQNQPQHF. The CDR3 DNA reads as TGTGCCAGTACCCCTAGGGCTTCCGGGACCCAAAATCAGCCCCAGCATTTT.

The chain joins TRBV15 to TRBJ2-7, with a possible D match to TRBD2 (6 bases). Germline V gene lookup returns CDR1 LNHNV and CDR2 YYDKDF (reference sequence). Trimming shortened V by 0 bases and J by 3 bases, and 9 bases separated the two germline ends. The CDR3 runs to 14 residues. The CDR3 loop reads CATSRDGGIYEQYF. Written as DNA, the CDR3 is TGTGCCACCAGCAGAGACGGGGGAATCTACGAGCAGTACTTC.

J is TRBJ2-3 and V is TRBV18, with TRBD1 identical over 7 bases. CDR1 KGHSH and CDR2 LQKENI come from the germline V gene. The J segment lost 5 bases and the V segment lost 1 base, leaving 9 bases of the junction unmatched. The CDR3 is 16 residues long. CDR3 protein: CASSPQGAGVGDTQYF. Here the CDR3 DNA reads TGTGCCAGCTCACCACAGGGGGCCGGAGTAGGAGATACGCAGTATTTT.

This clone was detected once. The chain has TRBV12-3 or TRBV12-4 and TRBJ1-1; D is undetermined. The V end lost 1 base, the J end lost 0 bases, and 3 bases lay between the germline ends. This CDR3 comprises 13 residues. The CDR3 DNA sequence: TGTGCCAGCAGTTTAGGGTTGAACACTGAAGCTTTCTTT. It translates to CASSLGLNTEAFF.

This clone was counted only a few times. V usage is TRBV19 and J usage is TRBJ2-2; 11 nucleotides agree with TRBD2. J was trimmed by 7 bases and V by 5 bases; bases with no gene match: 3. The CDR3 loop spans 14 amino acids. CDR1 and CDR2 from the germline V gene are LNHDA and SQIVND (reference sequence). The CDR3 is CASSFGTSGGELFF. The DNA of the CDR3 is TGTGCCAGTAGTTTTGGGACTAGCGGCGGGGAGCTGTTTTTT. Full variable domain (remainder filled in from reference TRBV19 and TRBJ2-2): DGGITQSPKYLFRKEGQNVTLSCEQNLNHDAMYWYRQDPGQGLRLIYYSQIVNDFQKGDIAEGYSVSREKKESFPLTVTSAQKNPTAFYLCASSFGTSGGELFFGEGSRLTVL.

The J gene is TRBJ2-7, the V gene TRBV7-2, with D possibly TRBD2 on 6 matching bases. The CDR3 extends over 12 amino acids. V was pared by 5 bases and J by 2 bases, with 7 bases between. The germline gives CDR1 SGHTA, CDR2 FQGNSA. The CDR3, as DNA: TGTGCCAGCAGCCCGGGGGCCTACGAGCAGTACTTC. Translation: CASSPGAYEQYF.

DNA for the CDR3: TGTGCCAGCAGTTACTCTGGGGGGAACTATGGCTACACCTTC. This gives the protein CASSYSGGNYGYTF. This chain links TRBV6-5 with TRBJ1-2; D possibly corresponds to TRBD1 (5 bases). The CDR3 length is 14 residues. CDR1 is MNHEY, CDR2 SVGAGI, per germline. With 0 bases removed from V and 2 bases from J, the gap between germline ends came to 7 bases.

This sequence joins TRBV29-1 and TRBJ1-1, with D possibly TRBD1 on 6 matching bases. The CDR3 contains 12 residues. CDR1 is SQVTM, CDR2 ANQGSEA, per germline. Trimming took 8 bases from V and 4 from J, leaving 14 bases between them. CDR3 protein: CSPDQGRTEAFF. The CDR3 DNA reads TGCAGCCCGGACCAGGGGCGCACTGAAGCTTTCTTT.

The chain links TRBV5-1 to TRBJ2-7; 7 bases are a match to TRBD2. The CDR3 sequence is 15 residues long. Germline CDR1 SGHRS, CDR2 YFSETQ. The trim removed 4 bases at V and 7 bases at J, leaving 14 bases unmatched. CDR3 residues: CASSLRAGPPLEQYF. In DNA, the CDR3 is TGCGCCAGCAGCCTAAGAGCGGGACCGCCTTTGGAGCAGTACTTC.

The genes are TRBV6-1 and TRBJ2-5; 9 bases fit TRBD1. Germline lookup yields CDR1 MNHNS and CDR2 SASEGT. The length of the CDR3 is 17 residues. The J segment lost 4 bases and the V segment lost 0 bases, leaving 9 bases of the junction unmatched. CDR3 nucleotide sequence: TGTGCCAGCAGTGAAGCGACCGGGACAGGGTCTTTAGAGACCCAGTACTTC. This sequence encodes CASSEATGTGSLETQYF.

The rearrangement links TRBV28 to TRBJ2-3; TRBD1 is a possible D gene (6 bases). The CDR3 has 19 residues. Germline CDR1 is MDHEN and CDR2 is SYDVKM. The V gene lost 5 bases and the J gene lost 0 bases, with 24 bases spanning the gap. CDR3 sequence: CASSPPGVPTYSSTDTQYF. The CDR3 region has the DNA TGTGCCAGCAGTCCCCCAGGGGTCCCCACTTACTCTAGCACAGATACGCAGTATTTT. The whole variable domain, remainder taken from reference TRBV28 and TRBJ2-3, is DVKVTQSSRYLVKRTGEKVFLECVQDMDHENMFWYRQDPGLGLRLIYFSYDVKMKEKGDIPEGYSVSREKKERFSLILESASTNQTSMYLCASSPPGVPTYSSTDTQYFGPGTRLTVL.

This clone was counted a single time. The rearrangement joins TRBV19 to TRBJ1-1; 8 bases map to TRBD1. The trim removed 1 base at V and 11 bases at J, leaving 6 bases unmatched. Looked up from germline, CDR1 is LNHDA and CDR2 is SQIVND (reference sequence). The CDR3 is made up of 13 amino acids. The CDR3 is CASSIVPGQVAFF. The CDR3 bases are TGTGCCAGTAGTATAGTTCCGGGACAGGTGGCTTTCTTT.